The 17 T cell receptor beta chains below were found in one sample sequenced in a study of cytomegalovirus exposure and HLA in healthy donors. PCR involved 60 Vbeta and 13 Jbeta primers. Profiled with immunoSEQ multiplex PCR; TCRdb holds only in-frame clones, not every one. The table lists 110,000 to 150,000 clones, around 72% of them singletons, with about an eighth in the top ten. Material: PBMCs. These receptors all stem from a human donor in good health.

The chain carries TRBV6-5 and TRBJ2-7, with D possibly TRBD1 on 6 matching bases. Germline-derived CDR1 and CDR2 are MNHEY and SVGAGI. Trimming stripped 0 bases from V and 6 bases from J, with 12 bases between. The CDR3 covers 14 residues. CDR3 in amino acids: CASSYSIRGGEQYF. The CDR3 nucleotides read TGTGCCAGCAGTTACTCGATCAGGGGCGGCGAGCAGTACTTC.

The CDR3 protein is CASSPYREWSNQPQHF. The CDR3 region has the DNA TGTGCCAGCAGCCCGTACAGGGAATGGAGCAATCAGCCCCAGCATTTT. The chain links TRBV6-6 to TRBJ1-5, with a tentative D call TRBD1 (6 bases). Trimming took 6 bases from V and 1 from J, leaving 16 bases between them. The CDR3 contains 16 residues. CDR1 MNHNY and CDR2 SVGAGI come from the germline V gene (reference sequence).

The genes are TRBV2 and TRBJ2-5, with D maybe TRBD2 (6 bases). In germline, CDR1 is SNHLY, CDR2 FYNNEI. Trimming shortened V by 2 bases and J by 3 bases, and 13 bases separated the two germline ends. This CDR3 is 15 amino acids long. In nucleotides, the CDR3 is TGTGCCAGCAGTGAAAGATGGAGGGTTGAAGAGACCCAGTACTTC. It is translated as CASSERWRVEETQYF.

The chain recombines TRBV7-6 with TRBJ2-1; 9 positions agree with TRBD2. V trimming: 0 bases; J trimming: 16 bases; junction bases outside the gene matches: 7. The CDR3 extends over 13 amino acids. CDR1 is SGHVS and CDR2 is FNYEAQ in the germline V gene. The CDR3 DNA reads as TGTGCCAGCAGCTTAGCTAGCGGGAGACGTTCTTTCTTC. Its protein product is CASSLASGRRSFF.

The rearrangement uses TRBV5-6 and TRBJ2-1; D might be TRBD1 (6 bases). V was pared by 2 bases and J by 6 bases, with 9 bases between. Germline-derived CDR1 and CDR2 are SGHDT and YYEEEE. CDR3 size: 13 residues. The CDR3 here is CASSLTGINEQFF. CDR3 DNA: TGTGCCAGCAGCTTAACAGGGATCAATGAGCAGTTCTTC. The complete variable domain, with remaining parts taken from reference TRBV5-6 and TRBJ2-1, reads DAGVTQSPTHLIKTRGQQVTLRCSPKSGHDTVSWYQQALGQGPQFIFQYYEEEERQRGNFPDRFSGHQFPNYSSELNVNALLLGDSALYLCASSLTGINEQFFGPGTRLTVL.

The sample holds a few counts of this clone. The chain joins TRBV15 to TRBJ2-1; 7 positions match TRBD1. Germline CDR1 is LNHNV and CDR2 is YYDKDF (reference sequence). The CDR3 has 19 residues. The J segment lost 0 bases and the V segment lost 1 base, leaving 12 bases of the junction unmatched. CDR3 sequence: CATSRAWDRVVSSYNEQFF. The CDR3 nucleotides are TGTGCCACCAGCAGAGCTTGGGACAGAGTTGTCTCCTCCTACAATGAGCAGTTCTTC.

This chain connects TRBV7-9 to TRBJ2-7; 9 bases fit TRBD2. The CDR3 runs to 15 residues. V gave up 2 bases and J gave up 3 bases; unmatched junction bases: 5. Germline V gene sequence: CDR1 SEHNR, CDR2 FQNEAQ (reference sequence). The CDR3 nucleotides are TGTGCCAGCAGCTTACGCGTAGCGGGAGTCTACGAGCAGTACTTC. It specifies CASSLRVAGVYEQYF.

V usage is TRBV28 and J usage is TRBJ1-1; 8 positions agree with TRBD1. Germline trimming cut 2 bases from V and 0 bases from J; bases unmatched to any gene: 8. The length of the CDR3 is 17 residues. Germline CDR1 is MDHEN and CDR2 is SYDVKM. In nucleotides, the CDR3 is TGTGCCAGCAGTTTAAGGGACAGGTCTGCTCTGAACACTGAAGCTTTCTTT. It is translated as CASSLRDRSALNTEAFF.

This CDR3 reads CASTHRQPEAFF. CDR3 DNA: TGTGCCAGCACGCATAGACAGCCTGAAGCTTTCTTT. The rearrangement uses TRBV6-1 and TRBJ1-1; a weak D match, TRBD1 (5 bases). The germline CDR1 and CDR2 sequences are MNHNS and SASEGT. This CDR3 has 12 amino acids. V lost 7 bases and J 6 bases, leaving 12 bases between the germline ends.

CDR3 nucleotide sequence: TGTGCCAGCAGTTCTCCAGGGACAGGGTATAACATTCAGTACTTC. Its translation is CASSSPGTGYNIQYF. The rearrangement joins TRBV28 to TRBJ2-4, with 9 positions matching TRBD1. Losses at the gene ends were 4 bases for V and 7 bases for J; bases not matched to a gene: 8. CDR3 length: 15 residues. Germline loops: CDR1 MDHEN, CDR2 SYDVKM.

This clone has more than one count but fewer than ten. The rearrangement links TRBV10-1 to TRBJ2-3, with 7 nucleotides matching TRBD2. Germline V gene data show CDR1 as WNHNN and CDR2 as SYGVQD (reference sequence). This CDR3 spans 14 amino acids. With 6 bases clipped from V and 4 bases from J, the junction kept 7 bases outside the gene matches. CDR3 sequence (DNA): TGCGCCAGCAGCCGGGGGGTCGTTCCAGATACGCAGTATTTT. It specifies CASSRGVVPDTQYF.

As regards this clone: Different DNA sequences within this sample yield the same CDR3. The genes are TRBV5-6 and TRBJ1-1; 9 bases match TRBD1. V was pared by 4 bases and J by 3 bases, with 7 bases of the junction left unmatched. Germline CDR1 SGHDT, CDR2 YYEEEE. This CDR3 comprises 15 residues. This chain's CDR3 is CASSGDRAADTEAFF. DNA of the CDR3: TGTGCCAGCAGCGGGGACAGGGCGGCGGACACTGAAGCTTTCTTT.

The rearrangement links TRBV7-6 to TRBJ2-7; a possible D gene is TRBD2 (6 bases). This CDR3 comprises 14 residues. The V end lost 2 bases, the J end lost 2 bases, and 10 bases lay between the germline ends. Germline CDR1 is SGHVS and CDR2 is FNYEAQ. CDR3 bases: TGTGCCAGCAGCTTATGGGGGGAGACCTACGAGCAGTACTTC. Amino acid sequence: CASSLWGETYEQYF.

This clone was observed a handful of times. The chain links TRBV9 to TRBJ2-7; D is uncertain. Trimming took off 4 bases at V and 5 bases at J, with 13 bases between the two ends. Germline-derived CDR1 and CDR2 are SGDLS and YYNGEE. The CDR3 has 13 amino acids. This chain's CDR3 is CASSPRGQDEQYF. CDR3 DNA sequence: TGTGCCAGCAGCCCCCGCGGCCAAGACGAGCAGTACTTC.

This clone has a handful of counts. The CDR3 coding sequence is TGTGCCAGCAGGCCAGGGTCCGCCGGGGAGCTGTTTTTT. It specifies CASRPGSAGELFF. The chain carries TRBV7-9 and TRBJ2-2; possible D gene TRBD1, 5 bases. The germline V gene encodes CDR1 SEHNR and CDR2 FQNEAQ (reference sequence). Trimming shortened V by 6 bases and J by 6 bases, and 11 bases separated the two germline ends. The CDR3 consists of 13 residues. Variable domain in full (rest from reference TRBV7-9 and TRBJ2-2): DTGVSQNPRHKITKRGQNVTFRCDPISEHNRLYWYRQTLGQGPEFLTYFQNEAQLEKSRLLSDRFSAERPKGSFSTLEIQRTEQGDSAMYLCASRPGSAGELFFGEGSRLTVL.

This chain links TRBV18 with TRBJ1-1; D is unclear. Germline V CDR1 and CDR2: KGHSH, LQKENI. V was trimmed by 0 bases and J by 3 bases, leaving 11 bases between them. CDR3 size: 15 residues. The CDR3 region has the DNA TGTGCCAGCTCACCACCCTGGGGAGGGTACACTGAAGCTTTCTTT. Its translation: CASSPPWGGYTEAFF.

This clone came up a few times. The rearrangement joins TRBV6-5 to TRBJ2-7; D remains ambiguous. CDR1 is MNHEY, CDR2 SVGAGI, per germline. The CDR3 loop spans 11 amino acids. Between the trimmed V and J ends, which lost 0 bases and 6 bases, there was a span of 3 bases. The CDR3 here is CASSYSAEQYF. The CDR3 DNA sequence: TGTGCCAGCAGTTACTCGGCCGAGCAGTACTTC.